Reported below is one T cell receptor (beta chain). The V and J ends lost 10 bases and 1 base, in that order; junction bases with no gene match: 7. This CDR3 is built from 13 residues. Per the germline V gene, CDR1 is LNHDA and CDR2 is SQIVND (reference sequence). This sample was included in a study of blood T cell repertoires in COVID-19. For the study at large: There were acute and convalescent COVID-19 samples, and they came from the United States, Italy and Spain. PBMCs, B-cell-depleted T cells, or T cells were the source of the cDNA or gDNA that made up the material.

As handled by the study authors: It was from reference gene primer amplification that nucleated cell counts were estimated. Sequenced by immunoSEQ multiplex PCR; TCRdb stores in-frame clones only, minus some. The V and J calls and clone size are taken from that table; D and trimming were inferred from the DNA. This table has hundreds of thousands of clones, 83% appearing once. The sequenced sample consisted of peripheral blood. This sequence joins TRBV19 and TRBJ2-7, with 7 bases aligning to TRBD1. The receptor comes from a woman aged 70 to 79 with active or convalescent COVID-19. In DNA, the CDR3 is TGTGCCACAAAAACACAGGGGTCCTACGAGCAGTACTTC. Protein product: CATKTQGSYEQYF.